This TCR beta chain was identified in a study of post-analysis software for immune sequencing data. Turning to the study itself: Some patients lacked subtype; others had relapsing-remitting, secondary progressive or progressive-relapsing disease. Regarding the study as a whole: Pronounced co-clustering by F measure was evident among identically batched samples. The five TRBV segments detected at higher frequency in patients than in controls included TRBV5-6, TRBV5-1 and TRBV20-1. Compared against controls, patients with multiple sclerosis displayed significantly lower normalized Chao1 diversity.

Unique molecular identifiers were built into the TCR beta cDNA libraries. Some 500,000 cDNA molecules were recovered from an input of 1 to 10 million T cells. TCRdb used MiXCR to reprocess the PCR reads, holding one entry per CDR3 protein. The data show about 430,000 distinct CDR3 sequences, approximately 37% seen once. The junction had 5 bases not matched to a gene; V was cut back by 8 bases and J by 2 bases. The CDR3 extends over 13 amino acids. Looked up from germline, CDR1 is ENHRY and CDR2 is SYGVKD. A remark on this clonotype: Its cognate antigen is unknown.

The source of this sequence is a girl aged 2-10 years with multiple sclerosis. Sample: blood. The chain recombines TRBV10-3 with TRBJ2-7, with 8 bases matching TRBD1. Here the CDR3 reads CAIGSQGAYEQYF. In nucleotides, the CDR3 is TGTGCCATCGGATCACAGGGGGCCTACGAGCAGTACTTC.